These 28 T cell receptor beta chains were all obtained from the same sample, sequenced in a study of metastatic and nonmetastatic thyroid tumors. No treatment of any kind had been given to any patient before thyroid surgery. TCRdb re-analyzed the PCR reads through MiXCR. This table has over 35,000 clones, 17% appearing once. Sequencing input: tumor tissue. The source of these receptors is a female donor with papillary thyroid cancer or a benign thyroid nodule (not recorded which). Some clones in this sample may be carry-over from other donors' samples.

In this sample, this clone turned up many times. The junction shows a germline mismatch at one end, possibly a read error. The chain is built from TRBV10-2 and TRBJ2-3; D is possibly TRBD2 (6 bases). The CDR3 has 15 amino acids. Looked up from germline, CDR1 is WSHSY and CDR2 is SAAADI. The CDR3, as DNA: TGCGCCAGCACTGAGGGCGGGATGTTCACAGATACGCAGTATTTT. It is translated as CASTEGGMFTDTQYF.

This clone was observed at least ten times. The chain links TRBV18 to TRBJ2-3; D is unresolved. V was clipped by 2 bases and J by 2 bases, with 5 bases between them. From germline, CDR1 is KGHSH and CDR2 LQKENI. This CDR3 comprises 13 residues. CDR3 DNA sequence: TGTGCCAGCTCACCAAGTGACACAGATACGCAGTATTTT. This sequence encodes CASSPSDTDTQYF.

Regarding this clone: A single base separates this from a much larger clone, so it may be a read error. The chain carries TRBV19 and TRBJ2-7; no clear D gene. CDR1 is LNHDA and CDR2 is SQIVND in the germline V gene (reference sequence). The V end was cut by 10 bases, the J end by 2 bases, with 21 bases between. This CDR3 comprises 15 residues. Written as DNA, the CDR3 is TGTGCCACCTCCCCTACGGGTCCTCGAACCTACGAGCAGTACTTC. This sequence encodes CATSPTGPRTYEQYF.

The chain joins TRBV5-4 to TRBJ2-7; D remains unclear. Per germline, CDR1 SGHNT and CDR2 YYREEE (reference sequence). The CDR3 runs to 14 residues. With 1 base removed from V and 3 bases from J, the gap between germline ends came to 11 bases. This CDR3 is CASSLSQLSYEQYF. The CDR3 region has the DNA TGTGCCAGCAGCTTGTCCCAGTTGAGCTACGAGCAGTACTTC.

This clone was detected many times. The chain recombines TRBV28 with TRBJ2-7; either TRBD1 or TRBD2 may fit D (6 bases each). V was clipped by 2 bases and J by 2 bases, with 7 bases between them. Germline CDR1 and CDR2: MDHEN and SYDVKM. The CDR3 loop spans 13 amino acids. The CDR3 region is CASSLRGPYEQYF. The CDR3 nucleotides read TGTGCCAGCAGTTTACGGGGGCCCTACGAGCAGTACTTC.

This clone turned up a few times. This chain uses TRBV2 with TRBJ2-7, with TRBD2 matching over 10 bases. This CDR3 has 15 amino acids. V dropped 7 bases and J dropped 2; count of bases not matched to a gene: 8. The germline V gene encodes CDR1 SNHLY and CDR2 FYNNEI. The CDR3 region is CASNPGLASTYEQYF. The DNA for the CDR3 is TGTGCCAGCAATCCGGGACTAGCGTCTACCTACGAGCAGTACTTC.

This clone was seen repeatedly, ten times or more. The CDR3: CASSHRQGRTYEQYF. The CDR3 DNA sequence: TGTGCCAGCAGCCACAGACAGGGAAGAACCTACGAGCAGTACTTC. J is TRBJ2-7 and V is TRBV3-1, with 7 bases matching TRBD1. The junction had 7 bases not matched to a gene; V was cut back by 3 bases and J by 2 bases. CDR1 and CDR2 (germline): LGHDT, YNNKEL (reference sequence). The CDR3 length is 15 residues.

This clone was counted many times. This chain uses TRBV11-1 with TRBJ1-1; 7 positions match TRBD1. After removal of 4 bases from V and 0 bases from J, the junction contained 8 bases not matched to a gene. This CDR3 region has 16 residues. The germline CDR1 and CDR2 sequences are SGHAT and FQDESV (reference sequence). CDR3 residues: CASSYPGQTMNTEAFF. The CDR3 DNA is TGTGCCAGCAGCTACCCGGGACAGACTATGAACACTGAAGCTTTCTTT.

In its sample, this clone was seen many times. The rearrangement uses TRBV10-1 and TRBJ1-1; D remains unclear. Germline-derived CDR1 and CDR2 are WNHNN and SYGVQD (reference sequence). The CDR3 is 12 amino acids. The ends were cut back, 3 bases at V and 0 bases at J, with 2 bases in the middle. The CDR3 DNA reads as TGCGCCAGCAGTGATATGAACACTGAAGCTTTCTTT. The encoded protein is CASSDMNTEAFF.

Ten or more counts support this clone. V and J are TRBV2 and TRBJ1-1, with TRBD1 matching 7 bases. Germline CDR1 SNHLY, CDR2 FYNNEI. This CDR3 has 13 residues. V lost 5 bases to trimming and J lost 6 bases; unmatched junction nucleotides: 6. The DNA of the CDR3 is TGTGCCAGCAGTCACGACAGGGTAGCTGAAGCTTTCTTT. Its protein is CASSHDRVAEAFF.

The chain combines TRBV5-4 with TRBJ2-2; tentatively, D is TRBD2 (6 bases). Between the trimmed V and J ends, which lost 0 bases and 1 base, there was a span of 10 bases. The CDR3 loop spans 16 amino acids. From germline, CDR1 is SGHNT and CDR2 YYREEE (reference sequence). CDR3 loop: CASSLGGGVNTGELFF. In nucleotides, the CDR3 is TGTGCCAGCAGCTTGGGAGGAGGGGTGAACACCGGGGAGCTGTTTTTT.

This clone was recorded many times. The chain employs TRBV7-2 and TRBJ1-5; unclear D gene. Deletions cut 1 base from V and 6 bases from J, with 10 bases between. There are 14 residues in the CDR3. The germline V gene has CDR1 SGHTA and CDR2 FQGNSA. CDR3 amino acids: CASSLEAYFQPQHF. The CDR3 DNA follows: TGTGCCAGCAGCTTAGAAGCCTACTTTCAGCCCCAGCATTTT.

In this sample, this clone turned up many times. The chain has TRBV12-5 and TRBJ2-3; 7 bases fit TRBD1. The CDR3 runs 14 residues. CDR1 and CDR2 (germline): LGHNT, FRNRAP. The J segment lost 1 base and the V segment lost 5 bases, leaving 3 bases of the junction unmatched. DNA of the CDR3: TGTGCTAGTGGTCGCGGACAGGGCACAGATACGCAGTATTTT. Protein sequence: CASGRGQGTDTQYF.

This clone was detected only once. The CDR3 DNA is TGCAGTGCTAGACCCCCGGTGGCTACGACCTACGAGCAGTACTTC. Protein sequence: CSARPPVATTYEQYF. The rearrangement links TRBV20-1 to TRBJ2-7; no clear D gene. Between the trimmed V and J ends, which lost 2 bases and 2 bases, there was a span of 16 bases. The CDR3 sequence is 15 residues long. The germline CDR1 and CDR2 sequences are DFQATT and SNEGSKA (reference sequence).

On this clone: A read error may explain this, as a much larger clone is one base away. The chain has TRBV15 and TRBJ1-5, with 7 positions matching TRBD1. CDR3 length equals 14 residues. Germline values: CDR1 LNHNV, CDR2 YYDKDF (reference sequence). Trimming removed 9 bases from V and 6 bases from J; junction bases left unmatched: 11. CDR3 DNA sequence: TGTGCCACGGGAAAGGGGGCGCCGGCTCAGCCCCAGCATTTT. Translating it yields CATGKGAPAQPQHF.

This clone was seen repeatedly, ten times or more. This rearrangement joins TRBV10-1 to TRBJ2-3, with 11 positions matching TRBD2. This CDR3 comprises 13 residues. In germline, CDR1 is WNHNN, CDR2 SYGVQD (reference sequence). Germline trimming cut 9 bases from V and 1 base from J; bases unmatched to any gene: 0. The CDR3 nucleotides read TGCGCCAGACTAGCGGGAGGCACAGATACGCAGTATTTT. Protein: CARLAGGTDTQYF.

This clone was seen many times. CDR3 residues: CASSFKHWDRGPNEQYF. The CDR3 nucleotides are TGTGCCAGCAGCTTTAAACATTGGGACAGGGGGCCCAACGAGCAGTACTTC. The chain carries TRBV7-6 and TRBJ2-7, with 12 bases lining up with TRBD1. The CDR3 sequence is 17 residues long. V was pared by 3 bases and J by 5 bases, with 11 bases of the junction left unmatched. CDR1 SGHVS and CDR2 FNYEAQ come from the germline V gene.

This clone showed up many times. The V call is TRBV20-1, the J call TRBJ2-7, with TRBD2 matching 9 bases. There are 15 residues in the CDR3. Germline values: CDR1 DFQATT, CDR2 SNEGSKA (reference sequence). Unmatched junction bases numbered 6, after V lost 3 bases and J lost 0 bases. The CDR3 nucleotides are TGCAGTGCTAGTCCTAGCGGGGCCTCCTCCTACGAGCAGTACTTC. Protein: CSASPSGASSYEQYF.

The CDR3 DNA reads TGTGCCAGCAGTGAAGTTAGGCGGGGTTCTGGGGCCAACGTCCTGACTTTC. Translation: CASSEVRRGSGANVLTF. J is TRBJ2-6 and V is TRBV6-1; tentatively, D is TRBD2 (6 bases). The germline V and J ends were trimmed by 1 base and 1 base, with 11 bases remaining between them. Per the germline V gene, CDR1 is MNHNS and CDR2 is SASEGT. The CDR3 is 17 amino acids.

This clone was seen repeatedly, ten times or more. The chain recombines TRBV24-1 with TRBJ2-7; 7 bases line up with TRBD1. J gave up 1 base and V 2 bases, and 4 bases lay outside the gene matches. The germline V gene encodes CDR1 KGHDR and CDR2 SFDVKD. This CDR3 has 15 residues. CDR3 amino acids: CATSDSRQGSYEQYF. CDR3 DNA: TGTGCCACCAGTGATTCCAGACAGGGATCCTACGAGCAGTACTTC.

The V and J genes are TRBV3-1 and TRBJ2-1; 7 positions agree with TRBD2. CDR1 and CDR2 (germline): LGHDT, YNNKEL (reference sequence). The CDR3 is made up of 13 amino acids. V lost 7 bases and J lost 14; bases outside the gene matches: 14. CDR3 residues: CASTPTQSGRKFF. The CDR3 DNA sequence: TGTGCCAGCACCCCAACCCAGTCCGGGAGGAAGTTCTTC.

There are many counts of this clone. This same CDR3 is encoded by further DNA sequences in the sample. The chain employs TRBV12-3 or TRBV12-4 and TRBJ1-4; possible D gene TRBD1, 5 bases. V dropped 6 bases and J dropped 3 bases, with 11 bases sitting between them. CDR3 length: 14 amino acids. The DNA of the CDR3 is TGTGCCAGCAGCCCCGGGGGTGCTAATGAAAAACTGTTTTTT. The encoded protein is CASSPGGANEKLFF.

The table lists this clone with many counts. The chain is built from TRBV3-1 and TRBJ2-3; D gene ambiguous. The germline CDR1 and CDR2 sequences are LGHDT and YNNKEL (reference sequence). This CDR3 region has 16 residues. The V and J ends lost 0 bases and 1 base respectively, with 11 bases between them. CDR3: CASSQDYAPRTDTQYF. The CDR3 DNA reads TGTGCCAGCAGCCAAGACTACGCGCCACGCACAGATACGCAGTATTTT.

This chain connects TRBV7-7 to TRBJ2-5; maybe TRBD2 (5 bases). There are 14 residues in the CDR3. Germline lookup yields CDR1 SSHAT and CDR2 FNYEAQ (reference sequence). As DNA, the CDR3 is TGTGCTATCAGCTTATCTCGGGGTGGAGAGACCCAGTACTTC. Its translation is CAISLSRGGETQYF.

Many counts were recorded for this clone. The J gene is TRBJ2-3, the V gene TRBV18; no definite D call. The CDR3 loop spans 11 amino acids. V gave up 3 bases and J gave up 8 bases, with 6 bases separating them. Germline V gene lookup returns CDR1 KGHSH and CDR2 LQKENI. Here the CDR3 reads CASSPDSTQYF. DNA of the CDR3: TGTGCCAGCTCACCCGATTCTACGCAGTATTTT.

About this clone itself: Since a much larger clone is just one base distant, this may be a read error. The sample holds other DNA sequences that translate to the same CDR3. The chain is built from TRBV20-1 and TRBJ1-2; unclear D gene. CDR1 is DFQATT, CDR2 SNEGSKA, per germline (reference sequence). The CDR3 has 14 amino acids. The CDR3 spells CSARFGVVDYGYIF. In nucleotides, the CDR3 is TGCAGTGCTAGGTTCGGTGTAGTTGACTATGGCTACATCTTC.

This clone was seen a few times. One end of the junction fails to match germline, which may point to a read error. V usage is TRBV27 and J usage is TRBJ1-2; D call uncertain. CDR1 and CDR2 (germline): MNHEY, SMNVEV (reference sequence). This CDR3 has 12 amino acids. The CDR3 is CASIGAGYGYTF. CDR3 DNA sequence: TGTGCCAGCATCGGCGCCGGCTATGGTTACACCTTC.

This clone was seen ten or more times. The genes are TRBV15 and TRBJ1-6, with a weak D call TRBD1 (6 bases). This CDR3 contains 16 residues. V dropped 1 base and J dropped 7 bases, with 14 bases sitting between them. Germline-derived CDR1 and CDR2 are LNHNV and YYDKDF (reference sequence). CDR3 residues: CATSRGTGTTNSPLHF. CDR3 nucleotide sequence: TGTGCCACCAGCAGAGGAACCGGGACAACAAATTCACCCCTCCACTTT. Complete variable domain (other parts from reference TRBV15 and TRBJ1-6): DAMVIQNPRYQVTQFGKPVTLSCSQTLNHNVMYWYQQKSSQAPKLLFHYYDKDFNNEADTPDNFQSRRPNTSFCFLDIRSPGLGDTAMYLCATSRGTGTTNSPLHFGNGTRLTVT.